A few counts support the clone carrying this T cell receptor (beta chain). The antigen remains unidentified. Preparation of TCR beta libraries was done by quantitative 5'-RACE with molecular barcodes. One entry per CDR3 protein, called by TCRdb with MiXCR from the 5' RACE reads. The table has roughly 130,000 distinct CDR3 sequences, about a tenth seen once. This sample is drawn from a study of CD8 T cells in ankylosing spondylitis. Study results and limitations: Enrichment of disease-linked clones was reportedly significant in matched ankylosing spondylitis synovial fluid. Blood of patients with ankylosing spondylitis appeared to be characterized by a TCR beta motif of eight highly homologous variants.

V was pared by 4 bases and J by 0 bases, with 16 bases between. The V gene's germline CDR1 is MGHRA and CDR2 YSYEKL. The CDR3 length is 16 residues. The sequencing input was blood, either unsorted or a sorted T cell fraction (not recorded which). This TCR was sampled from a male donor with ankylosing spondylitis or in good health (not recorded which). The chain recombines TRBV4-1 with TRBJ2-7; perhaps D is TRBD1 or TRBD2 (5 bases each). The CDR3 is CASSRPGRTASYEQYF. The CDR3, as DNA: TGCGCCAGCAGCCGGCCGGGACGGACTGCCTCCTACGAGCAGTACTTC.